This TCR beta chain is from a study of Ad26.COV2.S vaccination and SARS-CoV-2 variants. As for the study in general: Participants got Ad26.COV2.S intramuscularly, once or twice 56 days apart.

Treatment defined: roughly 19 received Ad26.COV2.S at low or high dose, single or two shots; 5 received placebo; per-sample allocation not given. On day 63 after the first injection, vaccine and placebo recipients gave samples. This clone was counted a single time. Germline V CDR1 and CDR2: MNHEY, SVGAGI. Losses at the gene ends were 8 bases for V and 4 bases for J; bases not matched to a gene: 7. The CDR3 is 14 residues long. This table comes from immunoSEQ multiplex PCR, and its TCRdb copy is limited to in-frame clones, with some not included. The table lists some 340,000 clones, about 82% of them singletons, with 2% to 2.5% in the top ten.

The chain employs TRBV6-5 and TRBJ1-2; TRBD1 matches at 10 bases. The sequence was collected from a person aged 18 to 59 who received the Ad26.COV2.S COVID-19 vaccine or a placebo. Sequencing was performed on peripheral blood, taken in a trial of Ad26.COV2.S vaccine versus placebo. The CDR3 region has the DNA TGTGCCAGCGGGACCGGGACAGGGGCCTATGGCTACACCTTC. It encodes CASGTGTGAYGYTF.